Shown below are 32 T cell receptor beta chains from a single sample sequenced in a study of blood T cell repertoires in COVID-19. Sequencing was performed with immunoSEQ multiplex PCR; in TCRdb, only in-frame clones are kept and a portion is missing. The sample comprises roughly 380,000 clones, more than 70% of which are singletons, and 1% to 1.5% rests with the top ten. Sample: PBMCs or T cells enriched from blood (not recorded which). The receptors were sampled from a man aged 25 to 40 who had recovered from COVID-19.

The V call is TRBV7-9, the J call TRBJ1-2; D gene ambiguous. V was cut by 4 bases and J by 5 bases, with 14 bases left in between. Germline values: CDR1 SEHNR, CDR2 FQNEAQ (reference sequence). This CDR3 comprises 14 residues. CDR3 sequence (DNA): TGTGCCAGCAGCTCACGGGAGACCCCATATGGCTACACCTTC. It is translated as CASSSRETPYGYTF.

V gene TRBV5-4 combines with J gene TRBJ2-7; the D gene is possibly TRBD1 (6 bases). The CDR3 sequence is 14 residues long. CDR1 is SGHNT, CDR2 YYREEE, per germline (reference sequence). Trimming took 5 bases from V and 2 from J, leaving 14 bases between them. The CDR3 coding sequence is TGTGCCAGCAGTAACCCAGAGGGGGCCTACGAGCAGTACTTC. It is translated as CASSNPEGAYEQYF.

The genes are TRBV9 and TRBJ2-3; D gene ambiguous. Germline V gene data show CDR1 as SGDLS and CDR2 as YYNGEE. V was clipped by 3 bases and J by 0 bases, with 11 bases between them. This CDR3 contains 15 residues. CDR3 DNA sequence: TGTGCCAGCAGCGCCCTAGACTGGAGCACAGATACGCAGTATTTT. Its protein is CASSALDWSTDTQYF.

The chain links TRBV28 to TRBJ1-2; the match to TRBD1 covers 10 bases. Germline values: CDR1 MDHEN, CDR2 SYDVKM. CDR3 length: 15 residues. J was trimmed by 3 bases and V by 6 bases; bases with no gene match: 7. The DNA of the CDR3 is TGTGCCAGCAGACCGGGACAGGGGTTGTACTATGGCTACACCTTC. As protein: CASRPGQGLYYGYTF.

The chain employs TRBV18 and TRBJ2-3; 7 bases are shared with TRBD1. Per germline, CDR1 KGHSH and CDR2 LQKENI. With V trimmed by 3 bases and J by 7 bases, 7 bases remained unmatched. The CDR3 runs 14 residues. CDR3 in DNA: TGTGCCAGCTCACCGGGACAGCCCATGAATACGCAGTATTTT. Protein: CASSPGQPMNTQYF.

The J gene is TRBJ1-4, the V gene TRBV4-3; 8 bases are shared with TRBD1. CDR1 and CDR2 (germline): LGHNA, YSLEER. The CDR3 runs to 15 residues. V dropped 5 bases and J dropped 8; count of bases not matched to a gene: 10. The CDR3 spells CASSATTGVREKLFF. Here the CDR3 DNA reads TGCGCCAGCAGCGCCACGACAGGGGTGCGGGAAAAACTGTTTTTT.

The chain recombines TRBV6-5 with TRBJ2-1; 7 bases match TRBD1. V was pared by 4 bases and J by 2 bases, with 5 bases of the junction left unmatched. CDR1 is MNHEY, CDR2 SVGAGI, per germline. The CDR3 runs 15 residues. The chain's CDR3 is CASSFRQGAYNEQFF. The CDR3 region has the DNA TGTGCCAGCAGTTTCCGACAGGGCGCCTACAATGAGCAGTTCTTC.

This clone appeared once. The chain joins TRBV10-3 to TRBJ2-2; D possibly corresponds to TRBD1 (5 bases). The CDR3 runs to 18 residues. Deletions cut 11 bases from V and 5 bases from J, with 30 bases between. Germline lookup yields CDR1 ENHRY and CDR2 SYGVKD. CDR3 sequence reads: CAANGQQGDSKRTGELFF. In DNA, the CDR3 is TGTGCCGCCAATGGGCAACAAGGGGATTCAAAAAGGACCGGGGAGCTGTTTTTT.

A remark on this clone: The identical CDR3 is also encoded by other nucleotide sequences in the sample. The chain is built from TRBV12-3 or TRBV12-4 and TRBJ1-6; D not resolved. The CDR3 consists of 12 residues. Trimming stripped 3 bases from V and 10 bases from J, with 7 bases between. The CDR3 here is CASSFEGSPLHF. Written as DNA, the CDR3 is TGTGCCAGCAGTTTTGAGGGATCACCCCTCCACTTT.

The genes are TRBV5-1 and TRBJ1-2, with 7 bases matching TRBD1. The CDR3 totals 17 residues. V gave up 4 bases and J gave up 0 bases; unmatched junction bases: 12. Germline lookup yields CDR1 SGHRS and CDR2 YFSETQ. CDR3 bases: TGCGCCAGCAGCCCCGCCGGACAGGTGGTTCCTAACTATGGCTACACCTTC. Protein product: CASSPAGQVVPNYGYTF.

The chain links TRBV5-5 to TRBJ1-5; a weak D match, TRBD1 (5 bases). CDR1 and CDR2 (germline): SGHKS, YYEKEE (reference sequence). The V end was cut by 4 bases, the J end by 0 bases, with 11 bases between. CDR3 length: 15 amino acids. Here the CDR3 DNA reads TGTGCCAGCAGCCACCTTCAGGGTAGCAATCAGCCCCAGCATTTT. As protein: CASSHLQGSNQPQHF. Supplemented by reference TRBV5-5 and TRBJ1-5, the full variable domain reads DAGVTQSPTHLIKTRGQQVTLRCSPISGHKSVSWYQQVLGQGPQFIFQYYEKEERGRGNFPDRFSARQFPNYSSELNVNALLLGDSALYLCASSHLQGSNQPQHFGDGTRLSIL.

The chain recombines TRBV27 with TRBJ1-2; 7 positions agree with TRBD1. After removal of 11 bases from V and 0 bases from J, the junction contained 15 bases not matched to a gene. In germline, CDR1 is MNHEY, CDR2 SMNVEV (reference sequence). The CDR3 is made up of 16 amino acids. The DNA of the CDR3 is TGTGCCGGCCAATCCACCGACAGGGTGGCTAACTATGGCTACACCTTC. This encodes CAGQSTDRVANYGYTF.

V is TRBV7-9 and J is TRBJ2-1; D perhaps matches TRBD1 (5 bases). V was shortened by 6 bases and J by 6 bases, with 18 bases between the two germline ends. The CDR3 contains 15 residues. Germline CDR1 reads SEHNR; CDR2 reads FQNEAQ (reference sequence). The CDR3 sequence is CASRSPAGLGNEQFF. The CDR3 nucleotides are TGTGCCAGCAGATCCCCGGCAGGGTTAGGCAATGAGCAGTTCTTC.

The V and J genes are TRBV12-5 and TRBJ1-2; TRBD1 might be the D (5 bases). Germline values: CDR1 LGHNT, CDR2 FRNRAP. This CDR3 spans 13 amino acids. Trimming took off 6 bases at V and 1 base at J, with 9 bases between the two ends. CDR3 in amino acids: CASGSTVNYGYTF. The CDR3 DNA follows: TGTGCTAGTGGCTCGACAGTTAACTATGGCTACACCTTC.

The chain combines TRBV6-2 or TRBV6-3 with TRBJ2-1; the match to TRBD2 covers 11 bases. This CDR3 comprises 19 residues. Germline CDR1 reads MNHEY; CDR2 reads SVGEGT. Trimming at V came to 2 bases and at J to 3 bases, leaving 12 bases not matched to a gene. In DNA form, the CDR3 reads TGTGCCAGCAGTTACACCGGCCCCCTAGCGGGGGGTCACTACAATGAGCAGTTCTTC. This codes for CASSYTGPLAGGHYNEQFF.

The chain couples TRBV2 to TRBJ2-2, with 11 bases matching TRBD2. Germline assignment: CDR1 SNHLY and CDR2 FYNNEI. With 4 bases clipped from V and 5 bases from J, the junction kept 9 bases outside the gene matches. The CDR3 is made up of 17 amino acids. The CDR3 DNA follows: TGTGCCAGCAGTGTTCCTAGCGGGGGGCGGCGAACCGGGGAGCTGTTTTTT. The encoded protein is CASSVPSGGRRTGELFF.

J is TRBJ1-6 and V is TRBV6-5, with 7 bases that match TRBD1. This CDR3 comprises 15 residues. Germline lookup yields CDR1 MNHEY and CDR2 SVGAGI. The junction had 10 bases not matched to a gene; V was cut back by 6 bases and J by 8 bases. The CDR3: CASSSDRVVDSPLHF. The CDR3 nucleotides are TGTGCCAGCAGCAGCGACAGGGTGGTTGATTCACCCCTCCACTTT.

This clone occurred a few times. This CDR3 is also generated by other DNA sequences in the sample. The chain recombines TRBV6-1 with TRBJ1-2, with TRBD1 matching 7 bases. V lost 1 base and J lost 7; bases outside the gene matches: 6. Germline V gene sequence: CDR1 MNHNS, CDR2 SASEGT. The CDR3 covers 14 residues. CDR3 residues: CASSEGGGASGYTF. DNA for the CDR3: TGTGCCAGCAGTGAAGGAGGGGGCGCGAGTGGCTACACCTTC.

J is TRBJ1-1 and V is TRBV6-5; TRBD1 agrees at 10 bases. V lost 6 bases, J lost 5 bases, and 6 bases stayed unmatched. The CDR3 spans 14 residues. CDR1 and CDR2 from the germline V gene are MNHEY and SVGAGI. The CDR3 loop is CASSLADRGTEAFF. As DNA, the CDR3 is TGTGCCAGCAGCTTAGCGGACAGGGGGACTGAAGCTTTCTTT.

The rearrangement joins TRBV6-1 to TRBJ1-5; 9 nucleotides align to TRBD1. Germline lookup yields CDR1 MNHNS and CDR2 SASEGT. Trimming at V came to 3 bases and at J to 7 bases, leaving 7 bases not matched to a gene. The CDR3 covers 15 residues. The CDR3 spells CASSEGDRVIQPQHF. CDR3 DNA: TGTGCCAGCAGTGAGGGGGACAGGGTCATCCAGCCCCAGCATTTT.

The table lists this clone with many counts. V is TRBV4-1 and J is TRBJ2-7; 10 bases align to TRBD2. V trimming: 4 bases; J trimming: 3 bases; junction bases outside the gene matches: 6. This CDR3 spans 15 amino acids. In germline, CDR1 is MGHRA, CDR2 YSYEKL. The CDR3 DNA sequence: TGCGCCAGCAGCCTGTCGAGCGGGGGGGTCTACGAGCAGTACTTC. Its translation is CASSLSSGGVYEQYF.

The chain combines TRBV9 with TRBJ2-6; the match to TRBD1 covers 9 bases. After removal of 4 bases from V and 2 bases from J, the junction contained 10 bases not matched to a gene. Germline CDR1 and CDR2: SGDLS and YYNGEE. This CDR3 is 18 amino acids long. As DNA, the CDR3 is TGTGCCAGCAGCCCCACAGGGGGCGCGGTAACTGGGGCCAACGTCCTGACTTTC. Translating gives CASSPTGGAVTGANVLTF.

The chain has TRBV28 and TRBJ1-1; possible D gene TRBD1, 5 bases. V was shortened by 7 bases and J by 0 bases, with 12 bases between the two germline ends. The length of the CDR3 is 14 residues. Germline V gene sequence: CDR1 MDHEN, CDR2 SYDVKM. CDR3 sequence reads: CASNWGGMNTEAFF. The CDR3 DNA reads as TGTGCCAGCAATTGGGGGGGGATGAACACTGAAGCTTTCTTT.

This chain uses TRBV12-3 or TRBV12-4 with TRBJ2-3; 9 bases agree with TRBD2. V dropped 5 bases and J dropped 11; count of bases not matched to a gene: 5. This CDR3 comprises 12 residues. As DNA, the CDR3 is TGTGCCAGCAGTCTCTCTAGCGGGGAGCAGTATTTT. Residues: CASSLSSGEQYF.

This clone was seen a handful of times. V is TRBV30 and J is TRBJ2-4, with TRBD2 as a possible D gene (5 bases). The CDR3 has 14 amino acids. The V gene's germline CDR1 is GTSNPN and CDR2 SVGIG (reference sequence). V lost 2 bases to trimming and J lost 7 bases, with 15 bases between them. As DNA, the CDR3 is TGTGCCTGGAGTCGATTTGGACTTAGGAACATTCAGTACTTC. This sequence encodes CAWSRFGLRNIQYF.

This clone was counted only a few times. V usage is TRBV18 and J usage is TRBJ2-7, with a possible D match to TRBD1 (6 bases). Germline V CDR1 and CDR2: KGHSH, LQKENI. The germline V and J ends were trimmed by 3 bases and 0 bases, with 18 bases remaining between them. This CDR3 has 17 residues. The CDR3 loop is CASSPVWTASLSYEQYF. As DNA, the CDR3 is TGTGCCAGCTCACCGGTTTGGACAGCGAGCCTCTCCTACGAGCAGTACTTC.

This chain joins TRBV9 and TRBJ2-5, with 7 bases aligning to TRBD2. V gave up 6 bases and J gave up 0 bases; unmatched junction bases: 2. The CDR3 is 13 residues long. CDR1 is SGDLS and CDR2 is YYNGEE in the germline V gene. The CDR3 DNA follows: TGTGCCAGCAACCGGGGGGACCAAGAGACCCAGTACTTC. This encodes CASNRGDQETQYF.

The CDR3 DNA sequence: TGTGCTAGTGGTTTGGTCGGGGCCTACGAGCAGTACTTC. It encodes CASGLVGAYEQYF. V and J are TRBV12-5 and TRBJ2-7, with D possibly TRBD2 on 5 matching bases. Germline V CDR1 and CDR2: LGHNT, FRNRAP. The ends were cut back, 0 bases at V and 2 bases at J, with 5 bases in the middle. The CDR3 is made up of 13 amino acids.

This chain uses TRBV5-6 with TRBJ1-1; tentative D call: TRBD1 (6 bases). Germline V gene data show CDR1 as SGHDT and CDR2 as YYEEEE. Trimming left V 7 bases short and J 4 bases short, with 17 bases between. The CDR3 totals 14 residues. CDR3 coding DNA: TGTGCCAGCGGGACCAGGGGCGTCGGCACTGAAGCTTTCTTT. This codes for CASGTRGVGTEAFF.

The rearrangement links TRBV23-1 to TRBJ1-2; the match to TRBD1 covers 8 bases. TRBV23-1 falls under the ORF class, with uncertain function. The J segment lost 4 bases and the V segment lost 4 bases, leaving 8 bases of the junction unmatched. CDR3 length: 15 amino acids. CDR3 sequence reads: CASSRGDRPLYGYTF. The CDR3 nucleotides are TGCGCCAGCAGTCGGGGGGACAGGCCACTCTATGGCTACACCTTC.

This clone was counted ten times or more. The chain joins TRBV9 to TRBJ1-4; 9 nucleotides line up with TRBD1. Trimming cost V 3 bases and J 4 bases; bases outside gene matches: 4. The germline CDR1 and CDR2 sequences are SGDLS and YYNGEE. The CDR3 length is 15 residues. The CDR3 nucleotides are TGTGCCAGCAGCGCCGGGACAGGGTATAATGAAAAACTGTTTTTT. It yields the protein CASSAGTGYNEKLFF.

The J gene is TRBJ2-1, the V gene TRBV19; TRBD2 matches 7 bases. The length of the CDR3 is 13 residues. After removal of 11 bases from V and 7 bases from J, the junction contained 11 bases not matched to a gene. Germline CDR1 is LNHDA and CDR2 is SQIVND (reference sequence). The CDR3 here is CAPRTGGRNEQFF. As DNA, the CDR3 is TGTGCCCCCCGGACGGGGGGTAGAAATGAGCAGTTCTTC. Drawing the rest from reference TRBV19 and TRBJ2-1, the complete variable domain is DGGITQSPKYLFRKEGQNVTLSCEQNLNHDAMYWYRQDPGQGLRLIYYSQIVNDFQKGDIAEGYSVSREKKESFPLTVTSAQKNPTAFYLCAPRTGGRNEQFFGPGTRLTVL.